Listed here are 19 T cell receptor beta chains from one sample, sequenced in a study of cytomegalovirus exposure and HLA in healthy donors. This PCR relied on a set of 60 Vbeta primers and 13 Jbeta primers. Clones were sequenced by immunoSEQ multiplex PCR, and TCRdb holds only the in-frame ones, with some missing. The sample records around 130,000 clones, about 70% being singletons. Input material: PBMCs. The receptors shown here come from a middle-aged woman in good health and CMV-seropositive.

This chain joins TRBV18 and TRBJ1-2; D not resolved. This CDR3 is built from 14 residues. V lost 3 bases to trimming and J lost 3 bases, with 11 bases between them. CDR1 is KGHSH, CDR2 LQKENI, per germline. In nucleotides, the CDR3 is TGTGCCAGCTCACCCGCTGCGGGAGACTATGGCTACACCTTC. It translates to CASSPAAGDYGYTF.

The rearrangement joins TRBV5-1 to TRBJ1-1; D is uncertain. Deletions cut 0 bases from V and 4 bases from J, with 7 bases between. The CDR3 spans 13 residues. CDR1 is SGHRS and CDR2 is YFSETQ in the germline V gene. CDR3 DNA sequence: TGCGCCAGCAGCTTGGTCACCGGCACTGAAGCTTTCTTT. It specifies CASSLVTGTEAFF.

CDR3 amino acids: CASSSTSTGKYEQYF. CDR3 sequence (DNA): TGTGCCAGCAGCTCCACCTCGACAGGGAAATACGAGCAGTACTTC. The rearrangement links TRBV7-2 to TRBJ2-7; 7 bases map to TRBD1. Trimming at V came to 4 bases and at J to 4 bases, leaving 10 bases not matched to a gene. Germline V lookup: CDR1 SGHTA, CDR2 FQGNSA. This CDR3 comprises 15 residues.

This clone was seen a handful of times. V usage is TRBV5-1 and J usage is TRBJ1-2; 7 nucleotides align to TRBD1. CDR3 length: 16 amino acids. V gave up 0 bases and J gave up 4 bases; unmatched junction bases: 9. Germline CDR1 and CDR2: SGHRS and YFSETQ. The CDR3: CASSLDPPGQSYGYTF. The CDR3 DNA reads as TGCGCCAGCAGCTTGGATCCTCCGGGACAGAGCTATGGCTACACCTTC.

This clone was picked up one time. The chain's CDR3 is CASSDGGGGDEQFF. The CDR3 DNA is TGTGCCAGCAGTGACGGGGGCGGGGGTGATGAGCAGTTCTTC. This chain uses TRBV6-1 with TRBJ2-1; tentative D call: TRBD2 (7 bases). V shed 3 bases and J shed 8 bases, with 14 bases lying between them. The germline V gene has CDR1 MNHNS and CDR2 SASEGT. CDR3 length equals 14 residues.

This chain connects TRBV5-6 to TRBJ2-3; 14 bases match TRBD2. Germline-derived CDR1 and CDR2 are SGHDT and YYEEEE. J was trimmed by 5 bases and V by 4 bases; bases with no gene match: 6. The CDR3 is 16 residues long. CDR3 loop: CASSRRGTSGRDTQYF. The CDR3 coding sequence is TGTGCCAGCAGCCGAAGAGGGACTAGCGGGAGAGATACGCAGTATTTT.

This chain connects TRBV7-8 to TRBJ1-1, with D perhaps matching TRBD1 (5 bases). Germline V gene lookup returns CDR1 SGHVS and CDR2 FQNEAQ. The CDR3 has 14 residues. Trimming took off 5 bases at V and 2 bases at J, with 12 bases between the two ends. The DNA for the CDR3 is TGTGCCAGCAGCCCTCGACAGATAAACACTGAAGCTTTCTTT. Translated: CASSPRQINTEAFF.

The CDR3 here is CASTRQGESEKLFF. The CDR3 DNA is TGTGCCAGCACCCGACAGGGGGAAAGTGAAAAACTGTTTTTT. The V call is TRBV28, the J call TRBJ1-4; 9 bases line up with TRBD1. The CDR3 has 14 residues. The V gene's germline CDR1 is MDHEN and CDR2 SYDVKM. The ends lost 7 bases at V and 7 bases at J; junction bases unmatched: 7.

The CDR3 region is CASSQDTGGTEAFF. The CDR3 nucleotides read TGTGCCAGCAGCCAAGATACGGGGGGCACTGAAGCTTTCTTT. The rearrangement uses TRBV14 and TRBJ1-1; D might be TRBD1 (5 bases). This CDR3 spans 14 amino acids. The germline gives CDR1 SGHDN, CDR2 FVKESK. V lost 0 bases and J 4 bases, leaving 9 bases between the germline ends.

The chain combines TRBV4-3 with TRBJ2-7; 10 nucleotides align to TRBD1. Trimming took 1 base from V and 4 from J; bases not matched to a gene: 4. Germline V gives CDR1 LGHNA, CDR2 YSLEER. CDR3 size: 15 residues. Here the CDR3 DNA reads TGCGCCAGCAGCCAAGCGGACAGGGGGGGGTACGAGCAGTACTTC. Residues: CASSQADRGGYEQYF.

This clone came up a few times. This chain links TRBV5-1 with TRBJ1-1; the match to TRBD1 covers 7 bases. V was pared by 7 bases and J by 1 base, with 7 bases of the junction left unmatched. From germline, CDR1 is SGHRS and CDR2 YFSETQ. The length of the CDR3 is 14 residues. The CDR3 here is CASAQTGPNTEAFF. DNA for the CDR3: TGCGCCAGCGCACAGACAGGGCCGAACACTGAAGCTTTCTTT.

The chain joins TRBV4-3 to TRBJ2-3; 9 bases agree with TRBD2. Trimming cost V 1 base and J 6 bases; bases outside gene matches: 5. The CDR3 covers 15 residues. Germline-derived CDR1 and CDR2 are LGHNA and YSLEER. The CDR3 DNA sequence: TGCGCCAGCAGCCAAGCCGTAGCGGGAGTGGATACGCAGTATTTT. The encoded protein is CASSQAVAGVDTQYF.

The chain recombines TRBV30 with TRBJ1-1, with D hard to call. Germline V gene sequence: CDR1 GTSNPN, CDR2 SVGIG (reference sequence). The CDR3 is made up of 13 amino acids. The V and J ends lost 2 bases and 5 bases respectively, with 12 bases between them. The CDR3 here is CAWSQGGRTEAFF. The DNA of the CDR3 is TGTGCCTGGAGTCAAGGAGGACGGACTGAAGCTTTCTTT.

The chain carries TRBV28 and TRBJ1-6, with a weak D call TRBD1 (5 bases). Germline assignment: CDR1 MDHEN and CDR2 SYDVKM. The CDR3 has 17 residues. The V gene lost 3 bases and the J gene lost 7 bases, with 19 bases spanning the gap. The CDR3 sequence is CASSLGKFQGWNSPLHF. The CDR3 DNA is TGTGCCAGCAGTTTGGGCAAGTTTCAGGGTTGGAATTCACCCCTCCACTTT.

The chain is built from TRBV2 and TRBJ2-5; TRBD2 matches at 8 bases. V was clipped by 1 base and J by 5 bases; unmatched bases: 3. The CDR3 covers 14 residues. Germline assignment: CDR1 SNHLY and CDR2 FYNNEI. The CDR3 nucleotides read TGTGCCAGCAGTGAAGGACTAGCGATCGAGACCCAGTACTTC. Protein product: CASSEGLAIETQYF.

The chain employs TRBV28 and TRBJ1-6, with D perhaps TRBD1 (6 bases). V dropped 6 bases and J dropped 4 bases, with 19 bases sitting between them. This CDR3 contains 17 residues. CDR1 MDHEN and CDR2 SYDVKM come from the germline V gene. The CDR3 DNA follows: TGTGCCAGCAGGGAAGACAGGTCTGACTATTATAATTCACCCCTCCACTTT. Amino acids: CASREDRSDYYNSPLHF.

V gene TRBV4-2 combines with J gene TRBJ2-6, with TRBD1 identical over 9 bases. The germline V gene has CDR1 LGHNA and CDR2 YNFKEQ. CDR3 length: 20 residues. The J segment lost 4 bases and the V segment lost 4 bases, leaving 17 bases of the junction unmatched. The CDR3 sequence is CASSLRASGTGTSGANVLTF. DNA for the CDR3: TGTGCCAGCAGCCTCCGGGCTTCCGGGACAGGGACTTCCGGGGCCAACGTCCTGACTTTC.

This chain connects TRBV28 to TRBJ1-5, with D unclear. Germline V gene sequence: CDR1 MDHEN, CDR2 SYDVKM. The CDR3 loop spans 14 amino acids. The V end lost 4 bases, the J end lost 4 bases, and 11 bases lay between the germline ends. The CDR3: CASSSFQLNQPQHF. In nucleotides, the CDR3 is TGTGCCAGCAGTTCCTTCCAACTGAATCAGCCCCAGCATTTT.

In this sample, this clone turned up a few times. The gene calls are TRBV6-6 and TRBJ2-1; 11 positions agree with TRBD2. The CDR3 is 15 amino acids. Germline V gene data show CDR1 as MNHNY and CDR2 as SVGAGI (reference sequence). With 6 bases clipped from V and 6 bases from J, the junction kept 7 bases outside the gene matches. CDR3 in amino acids: CASSFTSGRGNEQFF. CDR3 DNA sequence: TGTGCCAGCAGCTTTACTAGCGGGAGAGGCAATGAGCAGTTCTTC.